This TCR beta chain was recovered during a study of response to subunit inactivated influenza vaccine. TCRdb redid the calling of the RT-PCR reads with MiXCR, one entry per CDR3 protein. The table records about 190,000 distinct CDR3 sequences, around 14% of them present only once. Germline CDR1 and CDR2: MNHEY and SMNVEV (reference sequence). Trimming removed 3 bases at V and 0 bases at J, with 16 bases between. The CDR3 is made up of 17 amino acids. The sequenced sample was CD8+ T cells sorted from PBMCs, obtained more than 4 days after vaccination. The chain couples TRBV27 to TRBJ2-3; a weak D match, TRBD2 (6 bases). This sequence originates from a man between 45 and 60 years old who received an inactivated influenza vaccine. The CDR3 sequence: CASSFWRRGTSTDTQYF. CDR3 DNA: TGTGCCAGCAGTTTTTGGCGGCGGGGAACTAGCACAGATACGCAGTATTTT.